The 28 T cell receptor beta chains reported below all come from one sample, sequenced in a study of T cells after posttransplantation cyclophosphamide. Data came from immunoSEQ multiplex PCR; TCRdb stores just in-frame clones and leaves some out. The table records about 18,000 clones, roughly 80% of them present only once. The source material was memory CD4+ T cells sorted from blood. The receptors stem from a man aged 25 to 40 in good health and a related stem cell transplant donor.

The chain links TRBV7-8 to TRBJ1-2, with 7 positions matching TRBD1. CDR3 length equals 14 residues. Germline CDR1 SGHVS, CDR2 FQNEAQ. V dropped 5 bases and J dropped 4; count of bases not matched to a gene: 7. The CDR3 spells CASSARQGSYGYTF. The CDR3 bases are TGTGCCAGCAGCGCCAGACAGGGTAGCTATGGCTACACCTTC.

The gene calls are TRBV6-5 and TRBJ2-5, with 8 bases matching TRBD1. From germline, CDR1 is MNHEY and CDR2 SVGAGI. V shed 6 bases, J shed 1 base, and the junction held 7 bases outside the gene matches. The CDR3 sequence is 15 residues long. The CDR3, as DNA: TGTGCCAGCAGCCCCGGACAGGGAAGCCAAGAGACCCAGTACTTC. Translating gives CASSPGQGSQETQYF.

The CDR3 DNA reads as TGCGCCAGCAGCTCCGGAGGGGGGGCCCGAGGAAACACCATATATTTT. As protein: CASSSGGGARGNTIYF. The chain is built from TRBV5-1 and TRBJ1-3; tentative D call: TRBD1 (6 bases). There are 16 residues in the CDR3. Deletions cut 3 bases from V and 4 bases from J, with 17 bases between. Germline loops: CDR1 SGHRS, CDR2 YFSETQ.

This chain uses TRBV5-1 with TRBJ2-2; possible D gene TRBD1, 6 bases. V was trimmed by 2 bases and J by 5 bases, leaving 16 bases between them. Germline V gene lookup returns CDR1 SGHRS and CDR2 YFSETQ. The CDR3 is 16 residues long. The CDR3 region has the DNA TGCGCCAGCAGCTTCACAGGGCAAGGATCTACCGGGGAGCTGTTTTTT. This sequence encodes CASSFTGQGSTGELFF.

The chain uses TRBV10-3 and TRBJ2-5; 7 bases are shared with TRBD1. Unmatched junction bases numbered 15, after V lost 6 bases and J lost 5 bases. The CDR3 totals 16 residues. Germline lookup yields CDR1 ENHRY and CDR2 SYGVKD. This chain's CDR3 is CAISLTRDSAGETQYF. CDR3 in DNA: TGTGCCATCAGCCTTACCCGGGACAGTGCCGGGGAGACCCAGTACTTC.

The chain combines TRBV2 with TRBJ1-2; a weak D match, TRBD1 (6 bases). The CDR3 is 14 amino acids. Trimming removed 8 bases at V and 8 bases at J, with 21 bases between. Germline lookup yields CDR1 SNHLY and CDR2 FYNNEI. This chain's CDR3 is CASRYLGGAGGYTF. CDR3 in DNA: TGTGCCAGCCGCTACTTAGGGGGAGCAGGAGGCTACACCTTC.

The chain is built from TRBV6-5 and TRBJ1-6; TRBD1 matches 12 bases. V lost 4 bases, J lost 9 bases, and 4 bases stayed unmatched. The length of the CDR3 is 15 residues. Germline CDR1 and CDR2: MNHEY and SVGAGI. The CDR3 is CASSLGQGAFSPLHF. As DNA, the CDR3 is TGTGCCAGCAGTTTGGGACAGGGGGCGTTTTCACCCCTCCACTTT.

V usage is TRBV4-3 and J usage is TRBJ2-2; D is unresolved. Germline CDR1 reads LGHNA; CDR2 reads YSLEER. Trimming stripped 0 bases from V and 8 bases from J, with 10 bases between. The CDR3 has 14 amino acids. The CDR3 nucleotides read TGCGCCAGCAGCCAAGAAGCAGCGACGGGGGAGCTGTTTTTT. The encoded protein is CASSQEAATGELFF.

This clone came up a few times. The J gene is TRBJ2-4, the V gene TRBV2; 10 bases map to TRBD2. Germline CDR1 SNHLY, CDR2 FYNNEI. J lost 1 base, V lost 6 bases, and 6 bases had no gene match. The CDR3 covers 16 residues. The DNA for the CDR3 is TGTGCCAGCAGCCATAGCGGGGGGTATGCCAAAAACATTCAGTACTTC. Protein sequence: CASSHSGGYAKNIQYF.

This clone was seen once. V and J are TRBV4-3 and TRBJ1-2; D gene ambiguous. The germline V gene encodes CDR1 LGHNA and CDR2 YSLEER. The CDR3 loop spans 17 amino acids. V was pared by 3 bases and J by 5 bases, with 22 bases between. The CDR3 reads CASSQGLTGMLRYGYTF. The CDR3 coding sequence is TGCGCCAGCAGCCAGGGTTTGACTGGAATGCTAAGATATGGCTACACCTTC.

This clone was detected once. The CDR3: CASSQDDGGGGRETQYF. Here the CDR3 DNA reads TGTGCCAGCAGCCAAGATGATGGGGGCGGGGGCCGAGAGACCCAGTACTTC. The rearrangement joins TRBV4-2 to TRBJ2-5, with a weak D call TRBD2 (7 bases). This CDR3 is built from 17 residues. Deletions cut 0 bases from V and 4 bases from J, with 18 bases between. The germline V gene encodes CDR1 LGHNA and CDR2 YNFKEQ.

The chain has TRBV10-3 and TRBJ1-2; weak D call: TRBD1 (5 bases). Germline CDR1 is ENHRY and CDR2 is SYGVKD. The germline V and J ends were trimmed by 3 bases and 2 bases, with 13 bases remaining between them. The CDR3 extends over 15 amino acids. The CDR3 DNA sequence: TGTGCCATCAGTGATTACGGGGGGGGAAACTATGGCTACACCTTC. Translated, it gives CAISDYGGGNYGYTF.

V gene TRBV5-7 combines with J gene TRBJ2-4, with D maybe TRBD2 (5 bases). TRBV5-7 is assigned to the ORF class and has an uncertain function. The CDR3 extends over 13 amino acids. Trimming pared 4 bases from V and 6 bases from J, leaving 11 bases between. As DNA, the CDR3 is TGTGCCAGCAGCCCGGACTGGACAAACATTCAGTACTTC. Its protein product is CASSPDWTNIQYF.

The rearrangement joins TRBV7-2 to TRBJ2-7, with TRBD2 identical over 13 bases. The trim removed 5 bases at V and 3 bases at J, leaving 1 base unmatched. CDR1 SGHTA and CDR2 FQGNSA come from the germline V gene. The CDR3 consists of 14 residues. For the CDR3, the DNA is TGTGCCAGCAGCCGGACTAGCGGGGGCTACGAGCAGTACTTC. It is translated as CASSRTSGGYEQYF.

V gene TRBV7-2 combines with J gene TRBJ2-2, with 7 bases aligning to TRBD2. J lost 7 bases, V lost 5 bases, and 7 bases had no gene match. The CDR3 has 14 residues. Germline V gene lookup returns CDR1 SGHTA and CDR2 FQGNSA. DNA of the CDR3: TGTGCCAGCAGCCCCCGGGGAGGGCGCGGGGAGCTGTTTTTT. Its protein product is CASSPRGGRGELFF. Complete variable domain (other parts from reference TRBV7-2 and TRBJ2-2): GAGVSQSPSNKVTEKGKDVELRCDPISGHTALYWYRQSLGQGLEFLIYFQGNSAPDKSGLPSDRFSAERTGGSVSTLTIQRTQQEDSAVYLCASSPRGGRGELFFGEGSRLTVL.

The J gene is TRBJ1-1, the V gene TRBV6-6; TRBD1 matches at 7 bases. The V segment lost 5 bases and the J segment 5 bases; nucleotides outside the gene matches: 11. CDR3 size: 15 residues. CDR1 and CDR2 (germline): MNHNY, SVGAGI (reference sequence). CDR3 DNA sequence: TGTGCCAGCAGTACAGACAGGGTCCGGGGGACTGAAGCTTTCTTT. The encoded protein is CASSTDRVRGTEAFF.

The V and J genes are TRBV4-2 and TRBJ2-7, with D perhaps matching TRBD1 (6 bases). The CDR3 runs 16 residues. Germline V CDR1 and CDR2: LGHNA, YNFKEQ. V dropped 0 bases and J dropped 2 bases, with 14 bases sitting between them. The CDR3 loop reads CASSQDTNTGTYEQYF. CDR3 sequence (DNA): TGTGCCAGCAGCCAAGACACTAACACAGGGACCTACGAGCAGTACTTC.

The chain couples TRBV5-1 to TRBJ2-3; TRBD2 agrees at 8 bases. Germline loops: CDR1 SGHRS, CDR2 YFSETQ. Trimming removed 1 base from V and 4 bases from J; junction bases left unmatched: 2. The CDR3 has 14 amino acids. CDR3 in DNA: TGCGCCAGCAGCTTGTCGGGGGGGGCAGATACGCAGTATTTT. Translated, it gives CASSLSGGADTQYF.

The chain has TRBV4-1 and TRBJ1-2, with 12 positions matching TRBD1. The CDR3 has 18 amino acids. Unmatched junction bases numbered 13, after V lost 0 bases and J lost 8 bases. Germline assignment: CDR1 MGHRA and CDR2 YSYEKL. CDR3 nucleotide sequence: TGCGCCAGCAGCCAAGAGAGGTTTTTGGGACAGGGGGCGCCCGGCTACACCTTC. The encoded protein is CASSQERFLGQGAPGYTF.

The V and J genes are TRBV7-9 and TRBJ1-3; no reliable D call. V dropped 0 bases and J dropped 0 bases, with 9 bases sitting between them. The CDR3 is made up of 16 amino acids. The germline CDR1 and CDR2 sequences are SEHNR and FQNEAQ (reference sequence). The CDR3 nucleotides are TGTGCCAGCAGCTTAGCCACACGGAGCTCTGGAAACACCATATATTTT. This gives the protein CASSLATRSSGNTIYF.

The chain joins TRBV29-1 to TRBJ2-7; possible D gene TRBD2, 5 bases. The CDR3 loop spans 13 amino acids. Trimming pared 1 base from V and 1 base from J, leaving 8 bases between. Germline V gene lookup returns CDR1 SQVTM and CDR2 ANQGSEA. The CDR3 is CSVEAPGSYEQYF. The CDR3 DNA follows: TGCAGCGTTGAAGCTCCGGGGTCCTACGAGCAGTACTTC.

This clone was detected only a few times. J is TRBJ2-3 and V is TRBV6-5; no reliable D call. The CDR3 sequence is 12 residues long. Germline values: CDR1 MNHEY, CDR2 SVGAGI. Trimming stripped 2 bases from V and 8 bases from J, with 8 bases between. CDR3 region: CASSYEGATQYF. CDR3 DNA: TGTGCCAGCAGTTACGAAGGAGCTACGCAGTATTTT.

This clone has a single count. The rearrangement joins TRBV6-6 to TRBJ1-2; D might be TRBD1 (6 bases). CDR1 is MNHNY, CDR2 SVGAGI, per germline (reference sequence). The CDR3 covers 13 residues. V lost 1 base and J lost 8, with 11 bases in between. The DNA for the CDR3 is TGTGCCAGCAGTTACTTGCAGGGGCAGGGCTACACCTTC. Translation: CASSYLQGQGYTF.

This clone has only one observation. The chain combines TRBV10-1 with TRBJ1-2; D perhaps matches TRBD1 (5 bases). Deletions cut 2 bases from V and 4 bases from J, with 11 bases between. Germline CDR1 is WNHNN and CDR2 is SYGVQD (reference sequence). The CDR3 totals 14 residues. In DNA, the CDR3 is TGCGCCAGCAGTGAGGGGGGGTCTAGCTATGGCTACACCTTC. Encoded protein: CASSEGGSSYGYTF.

This sequence joins TRBV6-1 and TRBJ1-2; 8 bases map to TRBD1. Per the germline V gene, CDR1 is MNHNS and CDR2 is SASEGT. Trimming took 9 bases from V and 4 from J; bases not matched to a gene: 7. The CDR3 is 13 residues long. The CDR3 DNA reads TGTGCCAGTACCCGGGACAGGTCCTATGGCTACACCTTC. Translated: CASTRDRSYGYTF.

The rearrangement uses TRBV19 and TRBJ2-1, with 13 bases fitting TRBD2. The CDR3 has 15 residues. Germline V gene sequence: CDR1 LNHDA, CDR2 SQIVND (reference sequence). V shed 3 bases and J 7 bases; nucleotides not matched to a gene: 3. The CDR3 loop reads CASSMGLAGHNEQFF. The CDR3 DNA follows: TGTGCCAGTAGTATGGGACTAGCGGGGCATAATGAGCAGTTCTTC.

This chain connects TRBV29-1 to TRBJ2-7, with 11 positions matching TRBD2. Germline CDR1 and CDR2: SQVTM and ANQGSEA. CDR3 length: 13 amino acids. With 2 bases clipped from V and 6 bases from J, the junction kept 3 bases outside the gene matches. CDR3 coding DNA: TGCAGCGTTGAAAAACTAGCGGGGGTCGAGCAGTACTTC. This encodes CSVEKLAGVEQYF.

This clone was counted a few times. The V gene is TRBV27, the J gene TRBJ1-5, with D hard to call. Trimming left V 5 bases short and J 5 bases short, with 10 bases between. This CDR3 has 13 amino acids. From germline, CDR1 is MNHEY and CDR2 SMNVEV (reference sequence). This chain's CDR3 is CASSVNSYQPQHF. The CDR3 DNA is TGTGCCAGCAGTGTAAACTCGTATCAGCCCCAGCATTTT.